The 9 T cell receptor beta chains listed next were all sequenced from one sample in a study of blood T cell repertoires in COVID-19. Assay used: immunoSEQ multiplex PCR; TCRdb lists only in-frame clones, some missing. This table holds some 93,000 clones, about 88% found once. The sequenced sample consisted of peripheral blood. All receptors come from a woman older than 75 with acute or convalescent COVID-19.

V gene TRBV6-5 combines with J gene TRBJ2-7; D perhaps matches TRBD2 (5 bases). The CDR3 is 14 residues long. Germline V gene sequence: CDR1 MNHEY, CDR2 SVGAGI. The V end was cut by 2 bases, the J end by 3 bases, with 11 bases between. The CDR3 nucleotides are TGTGCCAGCAGTTACAAACAAGGGAGCTACGAGCAGTACTTC. Translated: CASSYKQGSYEQYF.

In nucleotides, the CDR3 is TGCGCCAGCAGCTTGGGACAGGCGCATGCCGGGACCCAGTACTTC. Its protein is CASSLGQAHAGTQYF. This sequence joins TRBV5-1 and TRBJ2-5, with D maybe TRBD1 (6 bases). Trimming stripped 0 bases from V and 7 bases from J, with 16 bases between. This CDR3 has 15 residues. CDR1 SGHRS and CDR2 YFSETQ come from the germline V gene.

The chain carries TRBV5-4 and TRBJ2-3; 12 bases match TRBD2. The germline V gene has CDR1 SGHNT and CDR2 YYREEE (reference sequence). The CDR3 length is 16 residues. The junction had 5 bases not matched to a gene; V was cut back by 2 bases and J by 4 bases. In DNA, the CDR3 is TGTGCCAGCAGCTTCACTAGCGGGGGGCCCCCAGATACGCAGTATTTT. Translating it yields CASSFTSGGPPDTQYF.

This sequence joins TRBV5-1 and TRBJ1-3, with D unclear. Per the germline V gene, CDR1 is SGHRS and CDR2 is YFSETQ. The CDR3 totals 14 residues. Deletions cut 4 bases from V and 1 base from J, with 9 bases between. The CDR3 is CASSHYSSGNTIYF. In nucleotides, the CDR3 is TGCGCCAGCAGCCATTACAGTTCTGGAAACACCATATATTTT. The entire variable domain, with the rest obtained from reference TRBV5-1 and TRBJ1-3, is as follows: KAGVTQTPRYLIKTRGQQVTLSCSPISGHRSVSWYQQTPGQGLQFLFEYFSETQRNKGNFPGRFSGRQFSNSRSEMNVSTLELGDSALYLCASSHYSSGNTIYFGEGSWLTVV.

This clone came up once. The chain recombines TRBV5-1 with TRBJ1-6, with 10 bases matching TRBD1. The germline V gene has CDR1 SGHRS and CDR2 YFSETQ. V trimming: 4 bases; J trimming: 1 base; junction bases outside the gene matches: 8. This CDR3 has 18 residues. This CDR3 is CASSAGQGTSSYNSPLHF. CDR3 DNA sequence: TGCGCCAGCAGCGCGGGACAGGGGACGTCTTCCTATAATTCACCCCTCCACTTT.

The chain couples TRBV27 to TRBJ2-7; a possible D gene is TRBD1 (6 bases). Germline lookup yields CDR1 MNHEY and CDR2 SMNVEV (reference sequence). This CDR3 is built from 14 residues. V dropped 2 bases and J dropped 3 bases, with 11 bases sitting between them. The CDR3, as DNA: TGTGCCAGCAGTTTAAGGACAGCCAGCTACGAGCAGTACTTC. Residues: CASSLRTASYEQYF.

This chain uses TRBV7-9 with TRBJ1-1; a possible D gene is TRBD1 (5 bases). Germline lookup yields CDR1 SEHNR and CDR2 FQNEAQ (reference sequence). The CDR3 consists of 14 residues. The ends were cut back, 5 bases at V and 1 base at J, with 11 bases in the middle. CDR3 sequence (DNA): TGTGCCAGCAGCCGACTGGGGGGGAACACTGAAGCTTTCTTT. Translated: CASSRLGGNTEAFF.

The chain uses TRBV5-4 and TRBJ2-1, with 15 bases matching TRBD2. With V trimmed by 4 bases and J by 5 bases, 4 bases remained unmatched. This CDR3 comprises 16 residues. CDR1 is SGHNT, CDR2 YYREEE, per germline (reference sequence). CDR3 nucleotides: TGTGCCAGCAGCCCCGGGACTAGCGGGGGGCACAATGAGCAGTTCTTC. It is translated as CASSPGTSGGHNEQFF.

The V and J genes are TRBV27 and TRBJ2-3; 10 nucleotides match TRBD2. Germline lookup yields CDR1 MNHEY and CDR2 SMNVEV (reference sequence). Trimming at V came to 4 bases and at J to 2 bases, leaving 6 bases not matched to a gene. The CDR3 runs 16 residues. CDR3 DNA sequence: TGTGCCAGCAGTTCGTTAGCGGGGGGCTTCACAGATACGCAGTATTTT. Encoded protein: CASSSLAGGFTDTQYF.